What follows is one TCR beta chain and its context. The data stem from a study of blood T cell repertoires in COVID-19. The CDR3 runs 15 residues. Germline V gene sequence: CDR1 KGHSH, CDR2 LQKENI. After removal of 2 bases from V and 3 bases from J, the junction contained 4 bases not matched to a gene. Clones were sequenced by immunoSEQ multiplex PCR, and TCRdb holds only the in-frame ones, with some missing. The sample consists of some 22,000 clones, about 89% of them appearing once. The receptor's source is a man in his 70s with COVID-19, enrolled during active disease. This chain joins TRBV18 and TRBJ2-3, with 8 positions matching TRBD2. Sample: peripheral blood. CDR3 nucleotides: TGTGCCAGCTCACCAAGGCTAGCGGGTACAGATACGCAGTATTTT. As protein: CASSPRLAGTDTQYF.